The entry that follows covers one T cell receptor beta chain sequence. The V gene's germline CDR1 is SGHAT and CDR2 FQNNGV. This CDR3 has 13 residues. V was trimmed by 5 bases and J by 7 bases, leaving 14 bases between them. The sample originates from a study of blood T cell repertoires in COVID-19. Study information: Acute and convalescent COVID-19 specimens originated in the United States, Italy and Spain.

Assay used: immunoSEQ multiplex PCR; TCRdb lists only in-frame clones, some missing. This table has 350,000 to 450,000 clones, 80% to 90% appearing once. The sequenced sample consisted of peripheral blood. The receptor was derived from a woman aged 60-75 years with COVID-19, enrolled during active disease. The chain has TRBV11-2 and TRBJ1-2, with D uncertain. The CDR3 loop reads CASSPSRFSGYTF. CDR3 nucleotides: TGTGCCAGCAGCCCCTCGAGGTTCAGTGGCTACACCTTC.